Below, 28 T cell receptor beta chains from the same sample are listed, as sequenced in a study of CD8+CD57+ T cells in acquired aplastic anemia. The template used for profiling TCR beta VDJ and CDR3 was genomic DNA. Using its own MiXCR run on the reads, TCRdb lists one record per CDR3 protein. The sample contains approximately 200,000 distinct CDR3 sequences, approximately 52% of which appear only once. Source material: sorted CD4+, CD8+, or CD8+CD57+ T cells (not recorded which) from PBMCs. These receptors were obtained from a human donor in good health, serving as a control.

As regards this clonotype: This may stem from a read error, because a much larger clone lies one nucleotide away. The J gene is TRBJ1-2, the V gene TRBV7-2; 7 nucleotides match TRBD1. CDR3 length equals 14 residues. Germline V lookup: CDR1 SGHTA, CDR2 FQGNSA. DNA of the CDR3: TGCGCCAGCAGCCAACAGGGGACCGGCTATGGCCACACCTTC. It codes for CASSQQGTGYGHTF.

J is TRBJ2-2 and V is TRBV15, with 9 bases fitting TRBD2. Germline loops: CDR1 LNHNV, CDR2 YYDKDF (reference sequence). The CDR3 has 16 residues. Trimming removed 3 bases from V and 5 bases from J; junction bases left unmatched: 7. CDR3 loop: CATSRVPSGATGELFF. The CDR3 nucleotides read TGTGCCACCAGCAGGGTTCCTAGCGGGGCTACCGGGGAGCTGTTTTTT.

On this clonotype: A much larger clone lies a single base off, so this may be a read error. The V call is TRBV5-1, the J call TRBJ2-2; 7 bases are a match to TRBD2. There are 15 residues in the CDR3. Germline V gives CDR1 SGHRS, CDR2 YFSETQ. CDR3 residues: CASSSDGGDTGELFF. In DNA, the CDR3 is TGTGCCAGCAGCTCAGATGGGGGGGACACCGGGGAGCTGTTTTTT.

The gene calls are TRBV15 and TRBJ2-1; 7 bases fit TRBD2. The CDR3 is made up of 15 amino acids. J gave up 3 bases and V 0 bases, and 2 bases lay outside the gene matches. The germline CDR1 and CDR2 sequences are LNHNV and YYDKDF (reference sequence). This chain's CDR3 is CATSRDLADYNEQFF. The DNA for the CDR3 is TGTGCCACCAGCAGAGATCTAGCGGACTACAATGAGCAGTTCTTC. Filled out from reference TRBV15 and TRBJ2-1, the complete variable domain reads DAMVIQNPRYQVTQFGKPVTLSCSQTLNHNVMYWYQQKSSQAPKLLFHYYDKDFNNEADTPDNFQSRRPNTSFCFLDIRSPGLGDTAMYLCATSRDLADYNEQFFGPGTRLTVL.

This clonotype was observed a single time. Relative to the germline gene, one junction end is altered; a read error may explain this. The V gene is TRBV7-7, the J gene TRBJ2-5, with D possibly being TRBD2 (6 bases). CDR1 SSHAT and CDR2 FNYEAQ come from the germline V gene (reference sequence). The CDR3 length is 14 residues. CDR3 nucleotides: TGTGCTAGCAGCCTCGGGGCGGGGCAGGAGACCCAGTACTTC. It is translated as CASSLGAGQETQYF. The whole variable domain, filled in from reference TRBV7-7 and TRBJ2-5, reads GAGVSQSPRYKVTKRGQDVTLRCDPISSHATLYWYQQALGQGPEFLTYFNYEAQPDKSGLPSDRFSAERPEGSISTLTIQRTEQRDSAMYRCASSLGAGQETQYFGPGTRLLVL.

This chain joins TRBV7-2 and TRBJ2-3; 7 bases are shared with TRBD2. CDR1 is SGHTA, CDR2 FQGNSA, per germline. Germline trimming cut 0 bases from V and 4 bases from J; bases unmatched to any gene: 1. The CDR3 consists of 14 residues. The CDR3 here is CASSLAGGSDTQYF. In DNA, the CDR3 is TGTGCCAGCAGCTTAGCGGGAGGGTCAGATACGCAGTATTTT. The full variable domain, its missing parts supplied by reference TRBV7-2 and TRBJ2-3, is GAGVSQSPSNKVTEKGKDVELRCDPISGHTALYWYRQSLGQGLEFLIYFQGNSAPDKSGLPSDRFSAERTGGSVSTLTIQRTQQEDSAVYLCASSLAGGSDTQYFGPGTRLTVL.

The table lists this clonotype with many counts. This chain uses TRBV7-2 with TRBJ2-7, with D uncertain. The CDR3 is 13 amino acids. Germline CDR1 and CDR2: SGHTA and FQGNSA. V lost 5 bases to trimming and J lost 6 bases, with 14 bases between them. The chain's CDR3 is CASSPYVTVEQYF. In DNA, the CDR3 is TGTGCCAGCAGCCCTTACGTTACGGTCGAGCAGTACTTC.

CDR3 coding DNA: TGTGCCAGCAGCTTAGCTCGCGACAGGGGGCACCCCCTGTCCGGAAACACCATATATTTT. Protein: CASSLARDRGHPLSGNTIYF. The genes are TRBV7-2 and TRBJ1-3; TRBD1 agrees at 10 bases. CDR3 length: 20 residues. Germline loops: CDR1 SGHTA, CDR2 FQGNSA. The ends lost 0 bases at V and 4 bases at J; junction bases unmatched: 15.

This clonotype was counted at least ten times. This chain joins TRBV19 and TRBJ1-2; D is unclear. The germline V gene has CDR1 LNHDA and CDR2 SQIVND (reference sequence). Trimming pared 3 bases from V and 4 bases from J, leaving 9 bases between. The CDR3 loop spans 13 amino acids. CDR3 in amino acids: CASSMSRIYGYTF. The DNA for the CDR3 is TGTGCCAGTAGTATGTCCCGAATCTATGGCTACACCTTC.

The chain combines TRBV2 with TRBJ1-2; tentative D call: TRBD1 (5 bases). Germline values: CDR1 SNHLY, CDR2 FYNNEI. V gave up 6 bases and J gave up 8 bases, with 13 bases separating them. The CDR3 is 12 residues long. The CDR3 reads CASSVDSEGYTF. CDR3 coding DNA: TGTGCCAGCAGCGTAGACAGTGAAGGCTACACCTTC.

This clonotype came up many times. V and J are TRBV24-1 and TRBJ2-7; the match to TRBD1 covers 8 bases. The CDR3 extends over 14 amino acids. CDR1 is KGHDR, CDR2 SFDVKD, per germline. V dropped 3 bases and J dropped 3; count of bases not matched to a gene: 3. The CDR3 here is CATSDPGTGYEQYF. The CDR3 DNA reads as TGTGCCACCAGTGATCCCGGGACAGGCTACGAGCAGTACTTC.

About this clonotype: Germline and junction disagree at one end, which may indicate a read error. The chain is built from TRBV19 and TRBJ1-1, with D perhaps TRBD1 (6 bases). The CDR3 is 16 residues long. Germline values: CDR1 LNHDA, CDR2 SQIVND (reference sequence). In nucleotides, the CDR3 is TGTGCCAGTAGTCGGGGGGCAGGGTTGGAAGACACTGAAACTTTCTTT. It codes for CASSRGAGLEDTETFF.

This clonotype was seen at least ten times. V usage is TRBV7-6 and J usage is TRBJ2-7; possible D gene TRBD2, 5 bases. Trimming cost V 5 bases and J 0 bases, with 14 bases left between them. The CDR3 contains 15 residues. CDR1 is SGHVS and CDR2 is FNYEAQ in the germline V gene. DNA for the CDR3: TGTGCCAGCAGCCAGAGGGCACAGAGCTCCTACGAGCAGTACTTC. Translating it yields CASSQRAQSSYEQYF.

This clonotype is a singleton in its sample. This chain connects TRBV11-2 to TRBJ2-3, with 13 nucleotides matching TRBD2. This CDR3 has 17 residues. Per germline, CDR1 SGHAT and CDR2 FQNNGV. Unmatched junction bases numbered 4, after V lost 1 base and J lost 3 bases. CDR3 in DNA: TGTGCCAGCAGCTTAGGACTAGCGGGGGGAGTTACAGATACGCAGTATTTT. This gives the protein CASSLGLAGGVTDTQYF.

This clonotype came up many times. V is TRBV28 and J is TRBJ2-7; D call uncertain. V was pared by 3 bases and J by 8 bases, with 17 bases between. CDR1 MDHEN and CDR2 SYDVKM come from the germline V gene. The CDR3 has 14 amino acids. CDR3 in DNA: TGTGCCAGCAGTTTTGGAGCGCCAGGTAGGCAGCAGTACTTC. Protein product: CASSFGAPGRQQYF.

The chain is built from TRBV9 and TRBJ2-3; D not resolved. The CDR3 has 13 amino acids. V was shortened by 3 bases and J by 2 bases, with 7 bases between the two germline ends. Germline V gives CDR1 SGDLS, CDR2 YYNGEE. The CDR3 nucleotides are TGTGCCAGCAGCGCAAAGGACACAGATACGCAGTATTTT. Translated: CASSAKDTDTQYF.

The gene calls are TRBV7-3 and TRBJ2-1; TRBD1 is a possible D gene (5 bases). CDR1 is SGHTA and CDR2 is FQGTGA in the germline V gene. V lost 0 bases and J 6 bases, leaving 15 bases between the germline ends. This CDR3 comprises 16 residues. The CDR3 sequence: CASSLTVVRRGNEQFF. CDR3 bases: TGTGCCAGCAGCTTAACGGTAGTCAGAAGGGGCAATGAGCAGTTCTTC.

The chain uses TRBV19 and TRBJ1-1; no clear D. Trimming took off 9 bases at V and 3 bases at J, with 11 bases between the two ends. Per the germline V gene, CDR1 is LNHDA and CDR2 is SQIVND (reference sequence). The CDR3 consists of 12 residues. CDR3 DNA sequence: TGTGCCAGCAAAGACACTGACACTGAAGCTTTCTTT. Its translation: CASKDTDTEAFF.

There are many counts of this clonotype. The rearrangement uses TRBV20-1 and TRBJ1-2; D uncertain. Looked up from germline, CDR1 is DFQATT and CDR2 is SNEGSKA (reference sequence). Trimming removed 7 bases from V and 5 bases from J, with 11 bases in between. The CDR3 has 11 amino acids. The CDR3 nucleotides read TGCAGTGGGAAACAGTCATATGGCTACACCTTC. This gives the protein CSGKQSYGYTF.

This clonotype was counted ten times or more. CDR3 region: CSARTGDYGEQYF. CDR3 DNA sequence: TGCAGTGCTCGGACAGGGGACTACGGCGAGCAGTACTTC. The chain is built from TRBV20-1 and TRBJ2-7, with TRBD1 identical over 9 bases. The trim removed 5 bases at V and 6 bases at J, leaving 8 bases unmatched. CDR1 is DFQATT, CDR2 SNEGSKA, per germline (reference sequence). This CDR3 comprises 13 residues.

This clonotype was recorded only once. A read error may produce the germline difference seen at one junction end. The V gene is TRBV10-2, the J gene TRBJ2-5; 7 bases align to TRBD1. This CDR3 is 9 amino acids long. Germline V gene sequence: CDR1 WSHSY, CDR2 SAAADI. The CDR3 region is CASSDPGQF. CDR3 nucleotide sequence: TGCGCCAGCAGTGACCCGGGACAGTTC.

This clonotype was seen at least ten times. This rearrangement joins TRBV5-6 to TRBJ1-2, with TRBD1 matching over 9 bases. In germline, CDR1 is SGHDT, CDR2 YYEEEE. CDR3 size: 13 residues. The trim removed 6 bases at V and 6 bases at J, leaving 6 bases unmatched. CDR3 coding DNA: TGTGCCAGCACCCAACAGGGGGCAGATGGCTACACCTTC. Encoded protein: CASTQQGADGYTF.

Regarding this clonotype: The junction departs from the called germline gene at one end, perhaps through a read error. The genes are TRBV20-1 and TRBJ1-2, with 10 bases fitting TRBD1. This CDR3 comprises 14 residues. Germline loops: CDR1 DFQATT, CDR2 SNEGSKA (reference sequence). For the CDR3, the DNA is TGCAGTGCTAGCCGAGGGACAGGGGACTATGGCTACATCTTC. Its protein is CSASRGTGDYGYIF.

The chain employs TRBV15 and TRBJ2-7, with 9 positions matching TRBD1. V was clipped by 3 bases and J by 2 bases; unmatched bases: 11. The CDR3 is made up of 17 amino acids. Germline values: CDR1 LNHNV, CDR2 YYDKDF (reference sequence). The CDR3 DNA sequence: TGTGCCACCAGCAGGGAAAAGAATGGGGACAGGGCCTACGAGCAGTACTTC. It specifies CATSREKNGDRAYEQYF.

The CDR3 DNA reads TGCGCCAGCAGTCCCAGTAGCGGGGGGTGGGAGCAGTACTTC. Encoded protein: CASSPSSGGWEQYF. The chain carries TRBV10-2 and TRBJ2-7; 10 bases are a match to TRBD2. The CDR3 runs 14 residues. Losses at the gene ends were 5 bases for V and 7 bases for J; bases not matched to a gene: 8. The germline V gene has CDR1 WSHSY and CDR2 SAAADI.

V gene TRBV6-6 combines with J gene TRBJ2-1; D assignment may be TRBD1 or TRBD2 (5 bases each). Germline V gene data show CDR1 as MNHNY and CDR2 as SVGAGI (reference sequence). Deletions cut 0 bases from V and 12 bases from J, with 15 bases between. The CDR3 has 14 amino acids. The CDR3 reads CASSYSSGAGGQFF. Written as DNA, the CDR3 is TGTGCCAGCAGTTACTCGTCCGGGGCTGGGGGGCAGTTCTTC.

In the case of this clonotype: Since a much larger clone is just one base distant, this may be a read error. The rearrangement links TRBV6-2 or TRBV6-3 to TRBJ1-2; D not resolved. The V and J ends lost 6 bases and 7 bases respectively, with 12 bases between them. The CDR3 is 12 residues long. The germline V gene has CDR1 MNHEY and CDR2 SVGEGT. The CDR3 region has the DNA TGTGCCAGCAGCTGGGCTGGGTGTGGCTACACCTTC. Amino acids: CASSWAGCGYTF.

The genes are TRBV20-1 and TRBJ2-4, with a possible D match to TRBD1 (5 bases). This CDR3 is built from 13 residues. V lost 3 bases and J lost 6, with 12 bases in between. Germline V gene data show CDR1 as DFQATT and CDR2 as SNEGSKA (reference sequence). CDR3 in amino acids: CSASDRAGNIQYF. The CDR3 DNA is TGCAGTGCTAGTGACAGAGCTGGAAACATTCAGTACTTC.